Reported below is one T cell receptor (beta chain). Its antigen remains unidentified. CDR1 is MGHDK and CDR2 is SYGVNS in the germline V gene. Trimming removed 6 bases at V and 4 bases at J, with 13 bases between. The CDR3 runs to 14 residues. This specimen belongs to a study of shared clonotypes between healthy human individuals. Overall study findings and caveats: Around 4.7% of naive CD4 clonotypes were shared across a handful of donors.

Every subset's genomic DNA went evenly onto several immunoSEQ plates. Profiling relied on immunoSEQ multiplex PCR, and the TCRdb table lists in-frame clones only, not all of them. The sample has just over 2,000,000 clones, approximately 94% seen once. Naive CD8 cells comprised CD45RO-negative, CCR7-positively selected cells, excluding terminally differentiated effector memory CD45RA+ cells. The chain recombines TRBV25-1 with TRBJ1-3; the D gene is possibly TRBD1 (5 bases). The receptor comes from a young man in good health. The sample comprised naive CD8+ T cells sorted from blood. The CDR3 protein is CASSYGGSGNTIYF. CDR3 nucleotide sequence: TGTGCCAGCAGCTACGGGGGTTCGGGAAACACCATATATTTT.